This TCR beta chain was captured by sequencing in a study of blood T cell repertoires in COVID-19. About the study: Specimens from acute and convalescent COVID-19 originated in the United States, Italy and Spain. Nucleic acid was either cDNA or gDNA, and it came from T cells, B-cell-depleted T cells, or PBMCs.

From germline, CDR1 is SGHNT and CDR2 YYREEE (reference sequence). The CDR3 has 16 amino acids. With 0 bases removed from V and 1 base from J, the gap between germline ends came to 11 bases. The table came from immunoSEQ multiplex PCR; TCRdb's copy has only in-frame clones and leaves some out. Of 290,000 or so clones listed, 90% are singletons. For this clone: The same CDR3 arises from other DNA sequences in this sample as well.

The participants were between roughly 18 and 100 years old and came from 24 US areas. Cohorts were determined from participant-reported clinical history. The source of this sequence is a woman aged 18-29 years with acute COVID-19. The specimen sequenced was PBMCs or T cells enriched from blood (not recorded which). The V gene is TRBV5-4, the J gene TRBJ2-1; TRBD2 is a possible D gene (6 bases). The CDR3 is CASSLGAGGSYNEQFF. Here the CDR3 DNA reads TGTGCCAGCAGCTTGGGGGCCGGGGGTTCCTACAATGAGCAGTTCTTC.